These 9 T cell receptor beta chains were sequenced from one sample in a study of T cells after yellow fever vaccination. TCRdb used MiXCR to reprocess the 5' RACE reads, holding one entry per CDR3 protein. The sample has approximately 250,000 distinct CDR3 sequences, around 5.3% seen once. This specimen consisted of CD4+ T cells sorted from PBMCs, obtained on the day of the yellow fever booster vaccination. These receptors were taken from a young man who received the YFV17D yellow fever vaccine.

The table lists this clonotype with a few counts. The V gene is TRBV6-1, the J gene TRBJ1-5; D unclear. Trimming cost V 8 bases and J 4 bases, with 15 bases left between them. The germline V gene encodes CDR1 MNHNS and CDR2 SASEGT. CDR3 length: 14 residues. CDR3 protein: CASYLSVGNQPQHF. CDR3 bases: TGTGCCAGCTACCTCTCGGTGGGTAATCAGCCCCAGCATTTT.

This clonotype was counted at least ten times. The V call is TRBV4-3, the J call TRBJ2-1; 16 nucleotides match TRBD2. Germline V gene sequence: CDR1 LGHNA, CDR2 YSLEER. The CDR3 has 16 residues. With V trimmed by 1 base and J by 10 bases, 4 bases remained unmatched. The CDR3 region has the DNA TGCGCCAGCAGCCAAGCAAGGGGACTAGCGGGGGGGGAGCAGTTCTTC. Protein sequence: CASSQARGLAGGEQFF.

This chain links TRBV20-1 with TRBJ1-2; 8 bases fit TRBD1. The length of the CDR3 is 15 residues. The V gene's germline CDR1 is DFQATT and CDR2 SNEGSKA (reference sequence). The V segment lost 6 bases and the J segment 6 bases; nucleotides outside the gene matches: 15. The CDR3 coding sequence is TGCAGTGCCGACCTCCGAGCAGGGGGCTATAATGGCTACACCTTC. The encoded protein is CSADLRAGGYNGYTF.

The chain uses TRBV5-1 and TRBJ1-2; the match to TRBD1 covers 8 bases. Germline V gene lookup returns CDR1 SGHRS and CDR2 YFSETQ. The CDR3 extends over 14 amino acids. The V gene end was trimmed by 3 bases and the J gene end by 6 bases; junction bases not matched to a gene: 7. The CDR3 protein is CASSYGQGTNGYTF. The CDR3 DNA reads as TGCGCCAGCAGCTATGGACAGGGTACTAATGGCTACACCTTC.

This chain's CDR3 is CASSPPEGGVNTGELFF. The CDR3 DNA follows: TGTGCCAGCTCACCACCGGAAGGGGGTGTGAACACCGGGGAGCTGTTTTTT. The chain recombines TRBV18 with TRBJ2-2, with D perhaps TRBD1 (6 bases). Trimming pared 0 bases from V and 1 base from J, leaving 12 bases between. In germline, CDR1 is KGHSH, CDR2 LQKENI. The CDR3 is 17 residues long.

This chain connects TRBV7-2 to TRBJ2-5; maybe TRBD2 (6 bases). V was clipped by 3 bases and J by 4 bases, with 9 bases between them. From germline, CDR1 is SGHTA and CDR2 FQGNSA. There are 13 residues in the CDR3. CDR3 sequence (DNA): TGTGCCAGCAGCTTCGTGGGGGGAGAGACCCAGTACTTC. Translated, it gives CASSFVGGETQYF.

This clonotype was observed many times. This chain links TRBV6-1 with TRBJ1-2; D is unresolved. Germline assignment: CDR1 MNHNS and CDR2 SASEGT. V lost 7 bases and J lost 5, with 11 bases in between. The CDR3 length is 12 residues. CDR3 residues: CASTLGKYGYTF. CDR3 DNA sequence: TGTGCCAGCACTCTGGGGAAATATGGCTACACCTTC.

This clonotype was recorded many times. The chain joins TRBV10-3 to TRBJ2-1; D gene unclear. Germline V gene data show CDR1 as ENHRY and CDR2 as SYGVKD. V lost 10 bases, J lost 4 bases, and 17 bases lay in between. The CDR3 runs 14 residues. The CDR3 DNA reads TGTGCCACCGTCTATTCGTCCATTTACAATGAGCAGTTCTTC. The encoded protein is CATVYSSIYNEQFF.

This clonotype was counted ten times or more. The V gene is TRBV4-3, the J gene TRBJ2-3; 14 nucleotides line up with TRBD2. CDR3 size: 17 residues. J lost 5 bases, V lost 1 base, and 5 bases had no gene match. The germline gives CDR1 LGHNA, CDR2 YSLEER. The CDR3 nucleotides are TGCGCCAGCAGCCAAGCGACTAGCGGGGGGGTCCTAGATACGCAGTATTTT. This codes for CASSQATSGGVLDTQYF.